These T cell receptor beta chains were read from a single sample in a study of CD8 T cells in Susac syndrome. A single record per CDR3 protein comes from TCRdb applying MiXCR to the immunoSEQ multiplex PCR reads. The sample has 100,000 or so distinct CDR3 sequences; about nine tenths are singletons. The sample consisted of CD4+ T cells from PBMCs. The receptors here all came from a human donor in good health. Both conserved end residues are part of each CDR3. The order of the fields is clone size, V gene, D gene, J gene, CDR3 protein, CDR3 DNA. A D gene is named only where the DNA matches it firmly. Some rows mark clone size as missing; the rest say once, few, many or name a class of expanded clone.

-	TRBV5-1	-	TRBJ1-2	CASSTEVSNYGYTF	TGCGCCAGCAGCACCGAAGTGTCTAACTATGGCTACACCTTC
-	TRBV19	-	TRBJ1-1	CASSPTVGSTEAFF	TGTGCCAGTAGCCCAACGGTGGGGAGCACTGAAGCTTTCTTT
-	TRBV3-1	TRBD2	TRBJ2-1	CASSPSASGEQFF	TGTGCCAGCAGCCCCTCGGCTAGCGGGGAGCAGTTCTTC
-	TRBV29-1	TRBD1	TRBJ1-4	CSVGIGRDRGEKLFF	TGCAGCGTTGGTATCGGCCGTGACAGGGGAGAAAAACTGTTTTTT
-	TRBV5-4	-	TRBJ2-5	CASSPDRAGAVQETQYF	TGTGCCAGCAGCCCGGACCGGGCGGGGGCCGTCCAAGAGACCCAGTACTTC
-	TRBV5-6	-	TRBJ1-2	CASSLATDHNYGYTF	TGTGCCAGCAGCTTGGCCACAGACCATAACTATGGCTACACCTTC
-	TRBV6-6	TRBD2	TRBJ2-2	CASSAPGTSAGELFF	TGTGCCAGCAGTGCGCCCGGGACTAGTGCGGGGGAGCTGTTTTTT
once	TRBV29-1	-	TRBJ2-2	CSVAPGRTNTGELFF	TGCAGCGTTGCTCCAGGGAGGACAAACACCGGGGAGCTGTTTTTT
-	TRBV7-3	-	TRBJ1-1	CASSASRVGNTEAFF	TGTGCCAGCAGCGCGTCCAGGGTGGGGAACACTGAAGCTTTCTTT
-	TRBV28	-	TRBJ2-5	CASSRGGGVGEETQYF	TGTGCCAGCAGTCGTGGTGGAGGGGTAGGGGAAGAGACCCAGTACTTC
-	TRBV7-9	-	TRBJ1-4	CASSRWGSNEKLFF	TGTGCCAGCAGCCGTTGGGGGAGTAATGAAAAACTGTTTTTT
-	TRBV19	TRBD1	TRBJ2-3	CASSISPRDARGQLADTQYF	TGTGCCAGTAGTATTTCCCCCCGGGACGCAAGGGGGCAATTGGCAGATACGCAGTATTTT
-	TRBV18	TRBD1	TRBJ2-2	CASSPRQGDTGELFF	TGTGCCAGCTCACCACGACAGGGTGACACCGGGGAGCTGTTTTTT
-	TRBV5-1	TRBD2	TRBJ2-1	CASRIGSSGRRVYNEQFF	TGCGCCAGCCGAATCGGGTCTAGCGGGAGGAGGGTCTACAATGAGCAGTTCTTC
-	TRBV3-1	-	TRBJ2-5	CASTEDWDGETQYF	TGTGCCAGCACCGAAGACTGGGACGGAGAGACCCAGTACTTC